A single sample gave rise to the 7 T cell receptor beta chains below, sequenced in a study of spatial heterogeneity in lung cancer (dated by TCRdb to about 2019). In the paper's terms, the time point label means: blood at routine non-recurrence follow-up after resection. For TCR sequencing, whole RNA was extracted from tumor and nontumor lung tissue, or from cryopreserved PBMC samples, and no cell sorting was done. Receptors were amplified or captured by 5' RACE. Sequencer: NextSeq 500. The public sequencing data were trimmed at Q25 with fastp and processed into clonotypes with MiXCR by TCRdb, which kept only in-frame beta chains. Rows with a matching CDR3 protein are joined into one entry that keeps the most common DNA and genes. In all, the sample holds fewer than 30,000 distinct CDR3 sequences, and 5% to 6% of those were seen once. Clones ranked in the top ten supply roughly 21% of the sample.

Sequences were derived from PBMCs, sampled at follow-up. Receptors originate from a male donor with early-stage non-small cell lung cancer.

The table lists this clonotype with many counts. The V gene is TRBV6-1, the J gene TRBJ1-5; TRBD1 aligns across 7 bases. Germline V gene lookup returns CDR1 MNHNS and CDR2 SASEGT. This CDR3 comprises 16 residues. Trimming cost V 5 bases and J 5 bases; bases outside gene matches: 12. The CDR3 coding sequence is TGTGCCAGCAGTTCACAAGGACAGGCGCTAGATCAGCCCCAGCATTTT. Encoded protein: CASSSQGQALDQPQHF.

This clonotype appeared a few times. This chain uses TRBV7-9 with TRBJ1-1, with a tentative D call TRBD1 (6 bases). Germline CDR1 SEHNR, CDR2 FQNEAQ (reference sequence). Trimming removed 4 bases from V and 6 bases from J, with 18 bases in between. The length of the CDR3 is 15 residues. The CDR3 DNA follows: TGTGCCAGCAGCTCAAACAGGGAAGGTTTCGCTGAAGCTTTCTTT. Translated, it gives CASSSNREGFAEAFF.

As regards this clonotype: At one boundary the junction diverges from the germline segment, which might be a read error. This sequence joins TRBV12-3 or TRBV12-4 and TRBJ1-1, with D tentatively TRBD1 (6 bases). The CDR3 spans 13 residues. The CDR3 here is CVSRLGHPTRAFF. In nucleotides, the CDR3 is TGTGTCAGCAGACTGGGACACCCGACTAGAGCTTTCTTT.

This chain connects TRBV7-6 to TRBJ2-3; 12 bases match TRBD2. The V segment lost 1 base and the J segment 5 bases; nucleotides outside the gene matches: 7. Per the germline V gene, CDR1 is SGHVS and CDR2 is FNYEAQ. The CDR3 loop spans 17 amino acids. The CDR3 sequence: CASSLGSSGGALDTQYF. As DNA, the CDR3 is TGTGCCAGCAGCTTAGGGTCTAGCGGGGGGGCCTTAGATACGCAGTATTTT.

This clonotype was recorded a few times. V is TRBV12-3 or TRBV12-4 and J is TRBJ1-6; TRBD1 might be the D (5 bases). This CDR3 contains 13 residues. Trimming cost V 6 bases and J 6 bases, with 9 bases left between them. The DNA for the CDR3 is TGTGCCAGCAGCAGGGACGTTAATTCACCCCTCCACTTT. Amino acids: CASSRDVNSPLHF.

The sample holds many counts of this clonotype. The chain carries TRBV5-1 and TRBJ2-2, with D perhaps matching TRBD2 (5 bases). Germline V CDR1 and CDR2: SGHRS, YFSETQ. CDR3 length: 14 amino acids. V was shortened by 4 bases and J by 9 bases, with 16 bases between the two germline ends. In DNA form, the CDR3 reads TGCGCCAGCAGCGCGAGATACCTAGCCCGGGAGCTGTTTTTT. It translates to CASSARYLARELFF.

This clonotype came up many times. V is TRBV7-9 and J is TRBJ2-3; D gene uncertain. V gave up 1 base and J gave up 1 base, with 9 bases separating them. This CDR3 contains 15 residues. Germline assignment: CDR1 SEHNR and CDR2 FQNEAQ (reference sequence). CDR3 residues: CASSLDGMRTDTQYF. CDR3 nucleotides: TGTGCCAGCAGCTTAGACGGAATGCGCACAGATACGCAGTATTTT.